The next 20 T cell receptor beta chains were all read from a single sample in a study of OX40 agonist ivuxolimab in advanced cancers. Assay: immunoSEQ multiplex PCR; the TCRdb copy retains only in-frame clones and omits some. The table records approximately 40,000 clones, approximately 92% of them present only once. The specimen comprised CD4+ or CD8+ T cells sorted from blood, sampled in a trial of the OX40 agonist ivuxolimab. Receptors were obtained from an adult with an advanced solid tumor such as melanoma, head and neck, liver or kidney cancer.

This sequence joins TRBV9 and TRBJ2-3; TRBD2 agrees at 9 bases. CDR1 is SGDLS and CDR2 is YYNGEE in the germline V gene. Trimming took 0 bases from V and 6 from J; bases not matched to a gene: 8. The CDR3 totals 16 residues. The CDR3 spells CASSVVASGTMDTQYF. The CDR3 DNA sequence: TGTGCCAGCAGCGTAGTAGCTAGCGGGACGATGGATACGCAGTATTTT.

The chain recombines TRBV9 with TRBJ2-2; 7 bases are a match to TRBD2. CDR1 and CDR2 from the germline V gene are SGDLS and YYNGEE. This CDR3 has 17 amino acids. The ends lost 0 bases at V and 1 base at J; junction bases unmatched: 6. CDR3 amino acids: CASSVDATSWNTGELFF. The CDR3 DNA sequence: TGTGCCAGCAGCGTAGACGCGACTAGCTGGAACACCGGGGAGCTGTTTTTT.

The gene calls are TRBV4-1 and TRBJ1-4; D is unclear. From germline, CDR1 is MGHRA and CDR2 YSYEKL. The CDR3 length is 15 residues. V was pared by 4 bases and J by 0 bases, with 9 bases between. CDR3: CASSLTESTNEKLFF. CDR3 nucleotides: TGCGCCAGCAGCCTCACAGAATCAACTAATGAAAAACTGTTTTTT.

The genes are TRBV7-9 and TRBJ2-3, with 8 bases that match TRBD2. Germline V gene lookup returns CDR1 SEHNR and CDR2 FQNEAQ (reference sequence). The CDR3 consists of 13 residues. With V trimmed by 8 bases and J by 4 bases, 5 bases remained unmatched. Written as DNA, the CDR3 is TGTGCCAGCCTAACGGGGGGGTCAGATACGCAGTATTTT. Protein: CASLTGGSDTQYF.

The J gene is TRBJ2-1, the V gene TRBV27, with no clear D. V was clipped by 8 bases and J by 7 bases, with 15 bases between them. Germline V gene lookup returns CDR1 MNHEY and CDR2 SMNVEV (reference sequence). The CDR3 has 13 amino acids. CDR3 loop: CASAKGVINEQFF. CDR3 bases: TGTGCCAGCGCTAAGGGTGTGATAAATGAGCAGTTCTTC.

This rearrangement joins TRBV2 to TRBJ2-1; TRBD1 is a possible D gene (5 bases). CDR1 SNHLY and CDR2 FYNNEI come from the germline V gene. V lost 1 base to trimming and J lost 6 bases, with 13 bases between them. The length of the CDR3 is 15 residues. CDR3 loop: CASSEGIGVGNEQFF. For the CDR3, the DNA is TGTGCCAGCAGTGAAGGAATAGGGGTAGGCAATGAGCAGTTCTTC.

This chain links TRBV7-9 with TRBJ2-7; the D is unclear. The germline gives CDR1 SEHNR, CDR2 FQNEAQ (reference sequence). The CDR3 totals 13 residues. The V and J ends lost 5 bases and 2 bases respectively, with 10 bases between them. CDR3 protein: CASSPLITYEQYF. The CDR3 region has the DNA TGTGCCAGCAGCCCGTTAATCACCTACGAGCAGTACTTC.

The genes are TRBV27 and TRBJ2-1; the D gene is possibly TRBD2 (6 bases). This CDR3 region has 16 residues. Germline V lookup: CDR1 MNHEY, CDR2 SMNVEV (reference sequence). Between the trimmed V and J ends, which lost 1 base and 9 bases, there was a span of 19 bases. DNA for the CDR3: TGTGCCAGCAGTTTATTGGTAGGCCCGGGACTGTCTGAGCAGTTCTTC. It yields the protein CASSLLVGPGLSEQFF.

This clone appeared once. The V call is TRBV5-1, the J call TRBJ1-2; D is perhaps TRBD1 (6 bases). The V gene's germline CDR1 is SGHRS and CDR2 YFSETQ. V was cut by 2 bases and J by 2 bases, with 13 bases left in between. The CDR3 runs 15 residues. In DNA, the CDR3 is TGCGCCAGCAGCTTCCACTTGACAGGCAACTATGGCTACACCTTC. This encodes CASSFHLTGNYGYTF.

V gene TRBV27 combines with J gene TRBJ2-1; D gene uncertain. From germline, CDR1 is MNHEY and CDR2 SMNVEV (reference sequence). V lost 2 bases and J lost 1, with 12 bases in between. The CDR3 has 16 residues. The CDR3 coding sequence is TGTGCCAGCAGTTTAACGTCCCCGAATTCCTACAATGAGCAGTTCTTC. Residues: CASSLTSPNSYNEQFF.

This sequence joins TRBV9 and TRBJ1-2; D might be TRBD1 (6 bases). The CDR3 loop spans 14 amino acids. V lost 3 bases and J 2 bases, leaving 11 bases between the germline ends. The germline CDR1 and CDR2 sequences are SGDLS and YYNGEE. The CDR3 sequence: CASSDSGGNYGYTF. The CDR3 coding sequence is TGTGCCAGCAGCGATTCCGGGGGCAACTATGGCTACACCTTC.

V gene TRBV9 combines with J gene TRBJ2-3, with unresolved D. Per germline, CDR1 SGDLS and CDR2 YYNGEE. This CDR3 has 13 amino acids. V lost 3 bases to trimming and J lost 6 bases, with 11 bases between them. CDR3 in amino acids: CASSAAPPDTQYF. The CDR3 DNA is TGTGCCAGCAGCGCAGCCCCCCCCGATACGCAGTATTTT. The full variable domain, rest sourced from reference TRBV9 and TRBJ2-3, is DSGVTQTPKHLITATGQRVTLRCSPRSGDLSVYWYQQSLDQGLQFLIQYYNGEERAKGNILERFSAQQFPDLHSELNLSSLELGDSALYFCASSAAPPDTQYFGPGTRLTVL.

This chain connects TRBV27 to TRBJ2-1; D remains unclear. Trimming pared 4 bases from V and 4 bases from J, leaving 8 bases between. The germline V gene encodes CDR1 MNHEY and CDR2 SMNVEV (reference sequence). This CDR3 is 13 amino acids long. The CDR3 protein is CASSSTNYNEQFF. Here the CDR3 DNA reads TGTGCCAGCAGTTCCACTAATTACAATGAGCAGTTCTTC.

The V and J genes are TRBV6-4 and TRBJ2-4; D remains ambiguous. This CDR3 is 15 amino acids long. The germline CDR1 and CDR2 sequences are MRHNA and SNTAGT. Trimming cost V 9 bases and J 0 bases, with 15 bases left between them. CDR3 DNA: TGTGCCAGAATGCCGGAGACACTAGCCAAAAACATTCAGTACTTC. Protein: CARMPETLAKNIQYF.

The CDR3 DNA sequence: TGCGCCAGCAGCCAAGAACCCAGCGGTGCCTACGAGCAGTACTTC. Amino acids: CASSQEPSGAYEQYF. The chain combines TRBV4-1 with TRBJ2-7; maybe TRBD2 (5 bases). Trimming took off 0 bases at V and 2 bases at J, with 11 bases between the two ends. CDR1 and CDR2 (germline): MGHRA, YSYEKL. The CDR3 is 15 amino acids.

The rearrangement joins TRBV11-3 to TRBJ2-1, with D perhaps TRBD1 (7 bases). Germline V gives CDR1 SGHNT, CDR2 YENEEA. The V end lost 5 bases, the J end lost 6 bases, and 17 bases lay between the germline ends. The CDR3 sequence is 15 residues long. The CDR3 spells CASSGGQGGSNEQFF. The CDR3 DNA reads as TGTGCCAGCAGCGGGGGCCAGGGGGGTTCCAATGAGCAGTTCTTC.

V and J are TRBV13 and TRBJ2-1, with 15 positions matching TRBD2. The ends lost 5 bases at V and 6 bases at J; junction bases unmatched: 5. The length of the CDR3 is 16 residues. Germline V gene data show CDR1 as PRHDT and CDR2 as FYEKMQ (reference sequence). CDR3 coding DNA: TGTGCCAGCAGCCCCCCGGGACTAGCGGGAGGCAATGAGCAGTTCTTC. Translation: CASSPPGLAGGNEQFF. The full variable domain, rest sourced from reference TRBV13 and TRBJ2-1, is AAGVIQSPRHLIKEKRETATLKCYPIPRHDTVYWYQQGPGQDPQFLISFYEKMQSDKGSIPDRFSAQQFSDYHSELNMSSLELGDSALYFCASSPPGLAGGNEQFFGPGTRLTVL.

The CDR3 coding sequence is TGCGCCAGCAGCCCTTATAGCGGGAGACAAGATACGCAGTATTTT. This translates into CASSPYSGRQDTQYF. This chain links TRBV4-1 with TRBJ2-3; TRBD2 matches 9 bases. Germline values: CDR1 MGHRA, CDR2 YSYEKL. Trimming cost V 4 bases and J 5 bases; bases outside gene matches: 7. The CDR3 totals 15 residues.

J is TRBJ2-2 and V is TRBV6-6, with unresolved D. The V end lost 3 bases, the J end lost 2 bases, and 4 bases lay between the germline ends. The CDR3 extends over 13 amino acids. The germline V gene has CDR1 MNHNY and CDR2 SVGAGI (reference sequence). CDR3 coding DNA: TGTGCCAGCAGTTATACCAACACCGGGGAGCTGTTTTTT. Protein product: CASSYTNTGELFF.

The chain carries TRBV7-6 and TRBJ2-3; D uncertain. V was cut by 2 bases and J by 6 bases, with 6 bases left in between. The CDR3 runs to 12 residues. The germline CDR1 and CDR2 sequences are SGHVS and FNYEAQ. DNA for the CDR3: TGTGCCAGCAGCTTATCTCCGGATACGCAGTATTTT. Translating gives CASSLSPDTQYF.